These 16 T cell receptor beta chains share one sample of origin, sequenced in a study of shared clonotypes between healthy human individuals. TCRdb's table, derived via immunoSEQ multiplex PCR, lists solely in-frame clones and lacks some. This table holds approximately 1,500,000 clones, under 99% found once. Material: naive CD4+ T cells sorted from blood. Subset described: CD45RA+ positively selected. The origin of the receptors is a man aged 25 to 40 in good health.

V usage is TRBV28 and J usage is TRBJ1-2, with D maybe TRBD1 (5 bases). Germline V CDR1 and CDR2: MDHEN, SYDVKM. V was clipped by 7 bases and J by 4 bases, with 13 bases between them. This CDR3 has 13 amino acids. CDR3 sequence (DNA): TGTGCCAGCACCTCGGGACGGTCCTATGGCTACACCTTC. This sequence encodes CASTSGRSYGYTF.

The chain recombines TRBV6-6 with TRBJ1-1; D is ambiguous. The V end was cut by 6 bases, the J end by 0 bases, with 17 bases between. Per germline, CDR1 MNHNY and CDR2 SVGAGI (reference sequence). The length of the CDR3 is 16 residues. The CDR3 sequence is CASSLAAGRLNTEAFF. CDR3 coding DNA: TGTGCCAGCAGCCTAGCGGCGGGCAGACTGAACACTGAAGCTTTCTTT.

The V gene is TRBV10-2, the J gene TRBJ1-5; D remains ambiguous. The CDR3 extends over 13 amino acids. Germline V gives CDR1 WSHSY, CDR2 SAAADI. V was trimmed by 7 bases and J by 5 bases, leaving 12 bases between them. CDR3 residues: CASKEGHDQPQHF. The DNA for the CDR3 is TGCGCCAGCAAGGAGGGTCATGATCAGCCCCAGCATTTT.

The chain's CDR3 is CASSYFGGANTEAFF. The CDR3 DNA is TGTGCCAGCAGTTACTTTGGGGGCGCGAACACTGAAGCTTTCTTT. The gene calls are TRBV6-5 and TRBJ1-1; a weak D match, TRBD1 (6 bases). Between the trimmed V and J ends, which lost 1 base and 1 base, there was a span of 10 bases. Germline V gene lookup returns CDR1 MNHEY and CDR2 SVGAGI. The CDR3 runs 15 residues.

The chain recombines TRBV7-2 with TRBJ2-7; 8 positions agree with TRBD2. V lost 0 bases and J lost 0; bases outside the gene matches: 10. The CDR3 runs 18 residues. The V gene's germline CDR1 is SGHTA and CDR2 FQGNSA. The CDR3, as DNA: TGTGCCAGCAGCTTAGCGCCGAGCGGGAGAGCGAGCTCCTACGAGCAGTACTTC. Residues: CASSLAPSGRASSYEQYF.

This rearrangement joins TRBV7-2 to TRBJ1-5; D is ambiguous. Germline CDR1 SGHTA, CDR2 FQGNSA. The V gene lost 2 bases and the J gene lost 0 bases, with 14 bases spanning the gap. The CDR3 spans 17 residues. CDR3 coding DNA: TGTGCCAGCAGCTTACATTCGCGACCTATTAGCAATCAGCCCCAGCATTTT. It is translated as CASSLHSRPISNQPQHF. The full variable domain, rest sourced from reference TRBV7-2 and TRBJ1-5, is GAGVSQSPSNKVTEKGKDVELRCDPISGHTALYWYRQSLGQGLEFLIYFQGNSAPDKSGLPSDRFSAERTGGSVSTLTIQRTQQEDSAVYLCASSLHSRPISNQPQHFGDGTRLSIL.

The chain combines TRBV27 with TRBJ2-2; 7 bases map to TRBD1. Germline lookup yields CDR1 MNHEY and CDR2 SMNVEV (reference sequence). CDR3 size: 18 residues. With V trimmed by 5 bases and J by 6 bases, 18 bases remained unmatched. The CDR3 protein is CASSPPTGRGYHSGELFF. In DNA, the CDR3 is TGTGCCAGCAGTCCTCCCACCGGCAGGGGGTACCACTCCGGGGAGCTGTTTTTT.

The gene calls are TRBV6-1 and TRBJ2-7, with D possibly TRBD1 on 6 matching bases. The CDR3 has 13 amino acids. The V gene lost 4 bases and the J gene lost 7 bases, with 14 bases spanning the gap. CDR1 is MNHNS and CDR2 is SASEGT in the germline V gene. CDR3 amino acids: CASSVSGQIEQYF. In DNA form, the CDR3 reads TGTGCCAGCAGTGTCTCCGGACAGATTGAGCAGTACTTC.

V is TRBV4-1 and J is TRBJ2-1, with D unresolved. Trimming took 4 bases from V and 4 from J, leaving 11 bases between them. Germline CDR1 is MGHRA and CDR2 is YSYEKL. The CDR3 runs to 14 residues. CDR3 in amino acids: CASSPLSTYNEQFF. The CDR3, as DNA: TGCGCCAGCAGCCCGCTATCGACGTACAATGAGCAGTTCTTC.

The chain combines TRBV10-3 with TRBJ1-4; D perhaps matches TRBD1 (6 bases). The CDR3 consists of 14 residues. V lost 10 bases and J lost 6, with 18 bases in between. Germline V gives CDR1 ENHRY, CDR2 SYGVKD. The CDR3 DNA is TGTGCCACCAGGGGCGGGCCAGGGGATGAAAAACTGTTTTTT. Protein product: CATRGGPGDEKLFF.

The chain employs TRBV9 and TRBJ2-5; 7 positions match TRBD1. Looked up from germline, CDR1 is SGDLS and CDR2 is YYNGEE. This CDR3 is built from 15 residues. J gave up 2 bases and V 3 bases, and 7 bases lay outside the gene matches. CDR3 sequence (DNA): TGTGCCAGCAGCGGCTGGATGGGACAGCAAGAGACCCAGTACTTC. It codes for CASSGWMGQQETQYF. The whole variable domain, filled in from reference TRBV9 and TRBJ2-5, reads DSGVTQTPKHLITATGQRVTLRCSPRSGDLSVYWYQQSLDQGLQFLIQYYNGEERAKGNILERFSAQQFPDLHSELNLSSLELGDSALYFCASSGWMGQQETQYFGPGTRLLVL.

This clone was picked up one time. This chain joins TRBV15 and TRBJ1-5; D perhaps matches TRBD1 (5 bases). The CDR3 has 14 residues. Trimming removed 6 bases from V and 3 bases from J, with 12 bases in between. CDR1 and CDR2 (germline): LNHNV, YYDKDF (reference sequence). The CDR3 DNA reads TGTGCCACCAGGTCCGGGACGGACAATCAGCCCCAGCATTTT. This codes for CATRSGTDNQPQHF.

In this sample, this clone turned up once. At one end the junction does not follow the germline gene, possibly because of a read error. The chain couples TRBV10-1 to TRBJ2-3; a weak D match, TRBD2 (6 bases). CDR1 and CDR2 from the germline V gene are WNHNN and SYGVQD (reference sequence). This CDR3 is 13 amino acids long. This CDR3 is CASSESLRDTRYF. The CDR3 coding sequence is TGCGCCAGCAGTGAGTCATTGCGGGATACGCGGTATTTT.

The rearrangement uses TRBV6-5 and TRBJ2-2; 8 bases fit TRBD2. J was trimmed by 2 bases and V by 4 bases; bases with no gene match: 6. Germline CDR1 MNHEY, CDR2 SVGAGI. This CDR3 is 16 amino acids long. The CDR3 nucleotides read TGTGCCAGCAGTTTAGGCCGGACTAGCAACACCGGGGAGCTGTTTTTT. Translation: CASSLGRTSNTGELFF.

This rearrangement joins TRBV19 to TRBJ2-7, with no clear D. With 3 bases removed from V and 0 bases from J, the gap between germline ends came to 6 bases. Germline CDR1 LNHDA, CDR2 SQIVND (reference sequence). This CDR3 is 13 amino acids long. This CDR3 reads CASSMADSYEQYF. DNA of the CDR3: TGTGCCAGTAGTATGGCAGACTCCTACGAGCAGTACTTC.

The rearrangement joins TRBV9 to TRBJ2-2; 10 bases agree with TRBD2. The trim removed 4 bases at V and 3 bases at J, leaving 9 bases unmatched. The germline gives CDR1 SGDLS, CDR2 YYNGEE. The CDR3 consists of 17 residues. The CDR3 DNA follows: TGTGCCAGCAGCTCCAAGCGGGAGGGCCGGTACACCGGGGAGCTGTTTTTT. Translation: CASSSKREGRYTGELFF.